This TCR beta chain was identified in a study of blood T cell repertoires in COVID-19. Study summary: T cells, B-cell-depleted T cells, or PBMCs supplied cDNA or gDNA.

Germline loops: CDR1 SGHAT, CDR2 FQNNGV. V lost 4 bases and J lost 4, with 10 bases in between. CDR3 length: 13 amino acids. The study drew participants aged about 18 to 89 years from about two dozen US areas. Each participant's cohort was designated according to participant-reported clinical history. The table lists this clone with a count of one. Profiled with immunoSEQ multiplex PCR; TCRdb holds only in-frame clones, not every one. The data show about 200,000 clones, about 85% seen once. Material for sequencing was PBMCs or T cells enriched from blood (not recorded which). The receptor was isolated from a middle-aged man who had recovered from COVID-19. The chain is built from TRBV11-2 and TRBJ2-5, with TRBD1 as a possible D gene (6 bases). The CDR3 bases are TGTGCCAGCAGCTCGGAAGGGGGAGAGACCCAGTACTTC. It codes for CASSSEGGETQYF.